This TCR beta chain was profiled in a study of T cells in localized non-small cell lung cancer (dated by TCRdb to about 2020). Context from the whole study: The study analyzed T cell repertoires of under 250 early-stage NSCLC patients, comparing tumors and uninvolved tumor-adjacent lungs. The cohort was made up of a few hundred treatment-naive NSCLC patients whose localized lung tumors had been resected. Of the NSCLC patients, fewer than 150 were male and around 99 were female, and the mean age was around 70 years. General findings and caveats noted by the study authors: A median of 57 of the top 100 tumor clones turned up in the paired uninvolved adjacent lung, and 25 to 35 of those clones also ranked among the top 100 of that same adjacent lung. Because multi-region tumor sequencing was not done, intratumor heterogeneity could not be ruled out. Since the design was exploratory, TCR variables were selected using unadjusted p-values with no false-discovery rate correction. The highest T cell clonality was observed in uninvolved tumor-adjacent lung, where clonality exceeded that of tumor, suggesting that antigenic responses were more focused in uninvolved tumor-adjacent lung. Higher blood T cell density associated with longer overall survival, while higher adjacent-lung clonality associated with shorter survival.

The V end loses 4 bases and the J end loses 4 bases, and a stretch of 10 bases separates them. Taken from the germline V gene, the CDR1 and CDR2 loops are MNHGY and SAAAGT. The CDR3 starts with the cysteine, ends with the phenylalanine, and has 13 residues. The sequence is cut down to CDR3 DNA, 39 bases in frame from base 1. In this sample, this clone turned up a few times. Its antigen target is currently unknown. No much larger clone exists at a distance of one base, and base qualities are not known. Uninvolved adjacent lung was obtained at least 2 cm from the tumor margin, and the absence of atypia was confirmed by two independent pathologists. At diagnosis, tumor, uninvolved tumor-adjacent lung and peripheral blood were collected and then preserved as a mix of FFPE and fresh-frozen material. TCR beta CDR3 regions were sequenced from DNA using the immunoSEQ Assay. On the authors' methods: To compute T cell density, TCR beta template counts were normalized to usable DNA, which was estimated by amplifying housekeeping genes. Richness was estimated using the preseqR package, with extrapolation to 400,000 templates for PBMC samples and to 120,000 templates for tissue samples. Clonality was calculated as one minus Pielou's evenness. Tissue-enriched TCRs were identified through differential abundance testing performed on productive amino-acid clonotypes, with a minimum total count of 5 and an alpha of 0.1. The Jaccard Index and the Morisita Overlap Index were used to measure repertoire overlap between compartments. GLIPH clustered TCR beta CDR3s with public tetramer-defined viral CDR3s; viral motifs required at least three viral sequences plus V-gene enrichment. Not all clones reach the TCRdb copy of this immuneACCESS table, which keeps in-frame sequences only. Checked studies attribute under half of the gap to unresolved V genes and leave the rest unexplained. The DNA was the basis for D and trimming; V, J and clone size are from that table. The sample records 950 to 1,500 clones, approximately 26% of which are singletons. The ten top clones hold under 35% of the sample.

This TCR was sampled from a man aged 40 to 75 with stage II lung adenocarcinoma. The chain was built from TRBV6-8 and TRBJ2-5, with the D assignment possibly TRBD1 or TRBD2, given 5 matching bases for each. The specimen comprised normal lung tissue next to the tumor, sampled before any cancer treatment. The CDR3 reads CASSLGRRETQYF. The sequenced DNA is TGTGCCAGCAGTTTGGGACGTCGAGAGACCCAGTACTTC.